This TCR beta chain was identified during a study of T cells in Graves' hyperthyroidism and ophthalmopathy. Points from the study as a whole: With a median lead of 6.5 months before onset, the model predicted ophthalmopathy.

Amplified regions were TCR beta CDR3 sequences from RNA transcripts. Primed by the HTBI set, a first-round RT-PCR was run on the TCR CDR3. In TCRdb, the multiplex PCR reads were re-called with MiXCR into one record per CDR3 protein. The sample yields hundreds of thousands of distinct CDR3 sequences, approximately 15% seen once. Germline V gene sequence: CDR1 SEHNR, CDR2 FQNEAQ (reference sequence). Unmatched junction bases numbered 10, after V lost 1 base and J lost 4 bases. The CDR3 runs 17 residues. This clonotype was recorded at least ten times. The target antigen is unknown. The sample consisted of blood. The origin of this receptor is a woman under 40 with Graves' hyperthyroidism that later progressed to Graves' ophthalmopathy. The rearrangement links TRBV7-9 to TRBJ2-3, with 8 nucleotides matching TRBD2. CDR3 loop: CASSLGLVAGWPDTQYF. CDR3 nucleotides: TGTGCCAGCAGCTTAGGGTTGGTAGCGGGATGGCCAGATACGCAGTATTTT.